This T cell receptor (beta chain) was sequenced for a study of early T cells in non-severe SARS-CoV-2 infection. Study-wide context: From unsorted whole blood, bulk RNA was sequenced, and the chains remained unpaired.

Attachment of unique molecular identifiers to individual cDNA molecules was performed. TCRdb independently ran MiXCR on the 5' RACE reads; one entry per CDR3 protein. Of about 57,000 distinct CDR3 sequences listed, roughly 10% are singletons. A remark on this clonotype: Antigen specificity is unknown.

Germline V gives CDR1 DFQATT, CDR2 SNEGSKA (reference sequence). Trimming pared 2 bases from V and 11 bases from J, leaving 14 bases between. CDR3 length: 12 amino acids. Study findings and constraints: Missing private and CD4 specificities, VDJdb matching favored anti-spike CD8 responses.

The V gene is TRBV20-1, the J gene TRBJ2-3; a weak D match, TRBD1 (5 bases). The specimen sequenced was whole blood. This TCR was sampled from an adult who was a healthcare worker with PCR-confirmed SARS-CoV-2 infection or an uninfected control (not recorded which). As DNA, the CDR3 is TGCAGTGCTAGATCAGGGCCCACGGGGCAGTATTTT. Translation gives CSARSGPTGQYF.